This TCR beta chain originates from a study of cytomegalovirus exposure and HLA in healthy donors. Primers for the PCR totalled 60 Vbeta and 13 Jbeta. Profiled with immunoSEQ multiplex PCR; TCRdb holds only in-frame clones, not every one. The sample records some 120,000 clones, around three quarters being singletons. The CDR3 runs 13 residues. J lost 7 bases, V lost 5 bases, and 6 bases had no gene match. In germline, CDR1 is SNHLY, CDR2 FYNNEI. In the case of this clone: Other DNA sequences in this specimen translate into the identical CDR3.

The study sampled nominally healthy donors, though unrecorded immune exposures were likely. This TCR derives from a man aged 25 to 40 in good health and CMV-seropositive. The chain employs TRBV2 and TRBJ2-7; 9 bases map to TRBD1. Sequencing was carried out using PBMCs. CDR3 coding DNA: TGTGCCAGCAGTTCACAGGGGGCGGGTGAGCAGTACTTC. Translation: CASSSQGAGEQYF. Drawing the rest from reference TRBV2 and TRBJ2-7, the complete variable domain is EPEVTQTPSHQVTQMGQEVILRCVPISNHLYFYWYRQILGQKVEFLVSFYNNEISEKSEIFDDQFSVERPDGSNFTLKIRSTKLEDSAMYFCASSSQGAGEQYFGPGTRLTVT.